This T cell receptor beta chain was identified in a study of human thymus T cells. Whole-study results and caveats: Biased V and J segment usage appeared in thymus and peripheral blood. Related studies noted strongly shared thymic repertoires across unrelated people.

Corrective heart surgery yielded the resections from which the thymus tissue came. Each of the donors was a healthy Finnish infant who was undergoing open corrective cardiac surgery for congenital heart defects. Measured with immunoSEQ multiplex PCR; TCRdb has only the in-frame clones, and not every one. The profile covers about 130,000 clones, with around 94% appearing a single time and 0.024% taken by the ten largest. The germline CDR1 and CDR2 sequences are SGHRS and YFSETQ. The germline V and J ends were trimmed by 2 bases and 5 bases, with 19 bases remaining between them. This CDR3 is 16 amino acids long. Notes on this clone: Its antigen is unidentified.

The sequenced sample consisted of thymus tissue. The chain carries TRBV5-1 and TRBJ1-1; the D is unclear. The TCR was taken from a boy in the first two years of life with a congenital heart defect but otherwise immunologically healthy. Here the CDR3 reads CASSFVKHPGDTEAFF. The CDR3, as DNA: TGCGCCAGCAGCTTTGTCAAACATCCGGGTGATACTGAAGCTTTCTTT.